This T cell receptor (beta chain) was obtained from a study of radiotherapy plus CTLA-4 blockade in lung cancer. The V gene's germline CDR1 is SGHTA and CDR2 FQGNSA. CDR3 length: 16 amino acids. With 4 bases clipped from V and 4 bases from J, the junction kept 8 bases outside the gene matches. The assay was immunoSEQ multiplex PCR, and TCRdb's table has in-frame clones only and misses some. This repertoire shows 50,000 to 85,000 clones, under 85% found once; its top ten account for 4%. Specimen: peripheral blood, collected from a patient treated with radiotherapy plus ipilimumab. The rearrangement links TRBV7-2 to TRBJ2-7, with 12 positions matching TRBD1. The sequence was obtained from a human donor with non-small cell lung cancer who had a partial response to radiotherapy plus ipilimumab. Here the CDR3 DNA reads TGTGCCAGCAGCTCCGACGGGACAGGGGGCTCATACGAGCAGTACTTC. Translated, it gives CASSSDGTGGSYEQYF.